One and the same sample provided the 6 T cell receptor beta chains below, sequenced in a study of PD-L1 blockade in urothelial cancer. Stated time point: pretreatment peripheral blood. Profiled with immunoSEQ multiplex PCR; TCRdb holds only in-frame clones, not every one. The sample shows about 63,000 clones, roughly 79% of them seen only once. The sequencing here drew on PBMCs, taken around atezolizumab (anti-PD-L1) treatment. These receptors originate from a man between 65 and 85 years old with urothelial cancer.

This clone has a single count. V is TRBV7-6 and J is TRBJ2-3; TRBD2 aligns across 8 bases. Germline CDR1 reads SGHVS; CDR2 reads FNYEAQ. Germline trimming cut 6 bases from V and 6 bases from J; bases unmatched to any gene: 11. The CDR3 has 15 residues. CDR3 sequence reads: CASSRVVSGSDTQYF. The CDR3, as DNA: TGTGCCAGCAGTAGGGTGGTAAGCGGGAGCGATACGCAGTATTTT.

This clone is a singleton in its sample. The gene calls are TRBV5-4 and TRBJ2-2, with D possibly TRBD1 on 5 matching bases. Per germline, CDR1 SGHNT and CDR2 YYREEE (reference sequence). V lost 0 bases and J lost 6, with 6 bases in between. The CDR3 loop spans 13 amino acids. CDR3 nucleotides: TGTGCCAGCAGCTTGGGACAGTCCGGGGAGCTGTTTTTT. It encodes CASSLGQSGELFF.

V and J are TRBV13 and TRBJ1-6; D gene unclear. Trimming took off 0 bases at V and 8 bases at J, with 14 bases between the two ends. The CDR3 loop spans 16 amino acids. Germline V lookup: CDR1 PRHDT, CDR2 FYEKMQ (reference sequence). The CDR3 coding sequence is TGTGCCAGCAGCTTAGGGGTGGGAGGGCCGGATTCACCCCTCCACTTT. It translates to CASSLGVGGPDSPLHF. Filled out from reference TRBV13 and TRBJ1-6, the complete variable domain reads AAGVIQSPRHLIKEKRETATLKCYPIPRHDTVYWYQQGPGQDPQFLISFYEKMQSDKGSIPDRFSAQQFSDYHSELNMSSLELGDSALYFCASSLGVGGPDSPLHFGNGTRLTVT.

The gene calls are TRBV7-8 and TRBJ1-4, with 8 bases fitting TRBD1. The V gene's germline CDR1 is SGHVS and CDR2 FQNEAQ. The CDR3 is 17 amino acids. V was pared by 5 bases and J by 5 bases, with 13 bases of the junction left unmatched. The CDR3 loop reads CASSPLSGQGANEKLFF. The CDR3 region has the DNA TGTGCCAGCAGCCCCTTATCTGGGCAGGGGGCAAATGAAAAACTGTTTTTT.

The CDR3 sequence is CASSPSLDRGDEKLFF. CDR3 nucleotides: TGTGCCAGCTCACCTTCCCTGGACAGGGGGGATGAAAAACTGTTTTTT. The chain joins TRBV18 to TRBJ1-4, with 10 bases fitting TRBD1. Germline V gene data show CDR1 as KGHSH and CDR2 as LQKENI. The trim removed 3 bases at V and 6 bases at J, leaving 7 bases unmatched. The CDR3 loop spans 16 amino acids.

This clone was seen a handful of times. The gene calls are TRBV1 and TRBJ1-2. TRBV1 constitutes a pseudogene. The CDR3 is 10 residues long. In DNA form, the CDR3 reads TGCACCAGCAGTTGCGGTGGCTACACCTTC. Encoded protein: CTSSCGGYTF.